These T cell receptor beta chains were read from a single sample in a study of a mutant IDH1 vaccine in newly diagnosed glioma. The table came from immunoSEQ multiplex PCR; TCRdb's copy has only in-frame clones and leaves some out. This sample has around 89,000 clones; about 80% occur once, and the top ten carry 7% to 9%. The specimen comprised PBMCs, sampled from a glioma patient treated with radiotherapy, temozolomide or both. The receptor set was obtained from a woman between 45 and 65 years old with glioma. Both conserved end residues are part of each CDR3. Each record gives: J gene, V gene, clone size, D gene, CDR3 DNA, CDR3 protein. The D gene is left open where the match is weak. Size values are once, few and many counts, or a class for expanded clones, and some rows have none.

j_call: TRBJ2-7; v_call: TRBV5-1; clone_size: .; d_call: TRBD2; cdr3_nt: TGCGCCAGCAGCTTCGGACTAGCGGACACTATTTCCTACGAGCAGTACTTC; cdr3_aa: CASSFGLADTISYEQYF
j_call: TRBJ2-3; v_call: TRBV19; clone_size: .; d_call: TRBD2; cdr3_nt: TGTGCCAGTAGTATAACAAGCGGGGGTAGCACAGATACGCAGTATTTT; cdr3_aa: CASSITSGGSTDTQYF
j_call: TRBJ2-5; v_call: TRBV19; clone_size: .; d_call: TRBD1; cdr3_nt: TGTGCCAGTGACGGGACAGGGGCTGGAGAGACCCAGTACTTC; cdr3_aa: CASDGTGAGETQYF
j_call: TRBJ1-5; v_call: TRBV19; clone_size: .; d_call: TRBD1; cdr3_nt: TGTGCCAGTGGGGGACAGAGCAATCAGCCCCAGCATTTT; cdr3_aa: CASGGQSNQPQHF
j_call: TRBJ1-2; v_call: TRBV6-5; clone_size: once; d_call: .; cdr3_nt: TGTGCCAGCAGTGTTACGGACGGAGGCTATGGCTACACCTTC; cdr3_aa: CASSVTDGGYGYTF
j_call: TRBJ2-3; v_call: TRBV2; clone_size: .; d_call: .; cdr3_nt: TGTGCCAGCAGCCAGGAGACCACAGATACGCAGTATTTT; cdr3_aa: CASSQETTDTQYF
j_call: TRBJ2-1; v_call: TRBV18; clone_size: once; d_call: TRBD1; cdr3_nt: TGTGCCAGCTCACCCCAACCGGACAGGATCTACAATGAGCAGTTCTTC; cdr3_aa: CASSPQPDRIYNEQFF
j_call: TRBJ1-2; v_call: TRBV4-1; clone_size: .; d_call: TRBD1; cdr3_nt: TGCGCCAGCACCCTTTCTATGACAGGGGGAGATGGCTACACCTTC; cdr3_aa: CASTLSMTGGDGYTF
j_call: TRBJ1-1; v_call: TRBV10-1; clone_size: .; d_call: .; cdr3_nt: TGCGCCAGCAGTCAGGGGTACACTGAAGCTTTCTTT; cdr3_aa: CASSQGYTEAFF
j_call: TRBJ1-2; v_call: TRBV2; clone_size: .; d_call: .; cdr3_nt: TGTGCCAGCAGTGAACAAGGCGGGTCGAGGTATGGCTACACCTTC; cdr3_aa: CASSEQGGSRYGYTF
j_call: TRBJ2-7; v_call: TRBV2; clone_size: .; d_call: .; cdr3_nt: TGTGCCAGCAGAAGACAGGAACCCACCTACGAGCAGTACTTC; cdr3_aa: CASRRQEPTYEQYF
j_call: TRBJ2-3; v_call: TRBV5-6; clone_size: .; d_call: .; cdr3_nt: TGTGCCAGCAGCTTGGTTCCGGGTCGTGATACGCAGTATTTT; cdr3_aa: CASSLVPGRDTQYF
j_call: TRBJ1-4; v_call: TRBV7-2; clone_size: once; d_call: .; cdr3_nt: TGTGCCAGCAGCCGAAATCAGGGAGGATTTAATGAAAAACTGTTTTTT; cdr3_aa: CASSRNQGGFNEKLFF
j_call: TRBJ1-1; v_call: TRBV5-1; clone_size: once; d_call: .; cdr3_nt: TGCGCCAGCAGCGCGAACACTGAAGCTTTCTTT; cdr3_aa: CASSANTEAFF
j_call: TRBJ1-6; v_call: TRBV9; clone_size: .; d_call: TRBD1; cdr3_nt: TGTGCCAGCAGCCGGTTGCAGGGACAGGGTCGTCCACCCCTCCACTTT; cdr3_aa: CASSRLQGQGRPPLHF
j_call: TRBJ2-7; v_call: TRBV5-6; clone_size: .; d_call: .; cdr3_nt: TGTGCCAGCAGAGCCAGGGACGGCTCCTACGAGCAGTACTTC; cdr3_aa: CASRARDGSYEQYF
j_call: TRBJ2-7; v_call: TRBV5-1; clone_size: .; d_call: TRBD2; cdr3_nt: TGCGCCAGCAGCTTGGCCGTTGGACTAGCGGCCCCCTACGAGCAGTACTTC; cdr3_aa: CASSLAVGLAAPYEQYF